The 19 T cell receptor beta chains below all came from one sample that was sequenced in a study of cytomegalovirus exposure and HLA in healthy donors. PCR used 60 Vbeta primers and 13 Jbeta primers. Only in-frame clones appear in the TCRdb table, and some are missing; sequencing was by immunoSEQ multiplex PCR. The sample includes some 150,000 clones, 77% of them seen just once. Specimen: PBMCs. These receptors were obtained from a male donor in good health and CMV-seronegative.

The chain uses TRBV6-5 and TRBJ1-1; 9 positions agree with TRBD1. Trimming cost V 6 bases and J 11 bases; bases outside gene matches: 16. CDR1 MNHEY and CDR2 SVGAGI come from the germline V gene. The CDR3 totals 15 residues. This chain's CDR3 is CASSRGQGIIMSAFF. The DNA for the CDR3 is TGTGCCAGCAGCCGGGGACAGGGAATAATAATGTCGGCTTTCTTT.

The gene calls are TRBV19 and TRBJ2-3; TRBD2 is a possible D gene (6 bases). Germline V gene lookup returns CDR1 LNHDA and CDR2 SQIVND (reference sequence). The CDR3 is 15 residues long. The V end was cut by 4 bases, the J end by 2 bases, with 13 bases between. CDR3 loop: CASSTGTLTTDTQYF. The CDR3 nucleotides read TGTGCCAGTAGTACCGGGACTCTCACCACAGATACGCAGTATTTT.

V is TRBV15 and J is TRBJ1-1; 7 bases match TRBD1. Germline trimming cut 1 base from V and 2 bases from J; bases unmatched to any gene: 7. CDR3 length: 16 amino acids. Germline V gives CDR1 LNHNV, CDR2 YYDKDF (reference sequence). The DNA for the CDR3 is TGTGCCACCAGCAGAGGCCTGGGACAGCCTAACACTGAAGCTTTCTTT. The encoded protein is CATSRGLGQPNTEAFF.

In regard to this clone: Distinct nucleotide sequences in the sample also encode this CDR3. The chain combines TRBV11-3 with TRBJ1-3; D may be TRBD1 (5 bases). The CDR3 consists of 16 residues. V lost 5 bases to trimming and J lost 3 bases, with 17 bases between them. CDR1 is SGHNT and CDR2 is YENEEA in the germline V gene. The CDR3 reads CASSPGQGWIGNTIYF. CDR3 nucleotides: TGTGCCAGCAGCCCCGGGCAGGGCTGGATTGGAAACACCATATATTTT.

The chain has TRBV10-3 and TRBJ1-1, with 8 bases identical to TRBD1. The V and J ends lost 0 bases and 3 bases, in that order; junction bases with no gene match: 0. Germline-derived CDR1 and CDR2 are ENHRY and SYGVKD. The CDR3 runs to 14 residues. The CDR3 sequence is CAISESTGDTEAFF. The CDR3 DNA is TGTGCCATCAGTGAGTCGACAGGGGACACTGAAGCTTTCTTT.

The rearrangement uses TRBV7-2 and TRBJ2-7; 15 bases line up with TRBD2. Trimming at V came to 5 bases and at J to 7 bases, leaving 12 bases not matched to a gene. Germline V gene lookup returns CDR1 SGHTA and CDR2 FQGNSA. This CDR3 is built from 17 residues. CDR3: CASSARTSGGALYEQYF. Written as DNA, the CDR3 is TGTGCCAGCAGCGCCCGGACTAGCGGGGGGGCCTTATATGAGCAGTACTTC.

Only one count was recorded for this clone. The V gene is TRBV4-3, the J gene TRBJ2-3; TRBD2 matches 8 bases. This CDR3 region has 17 residues. CDR1 and CDR2 from the germline V gene are LGHNA and YSLEER. The ends lost 0 bases at V and 2 bases at J; junction bases unmatched: 7. Written as DNA, the CDR3 is TGCGCCAGCAGCCAAGATCCGGCGGGGGGCCTCACAGATACGCAGTATTTT. Translated: CASSQDPAGGLTDTQYF.

The chain couples TRBV30 to TRBJ1-1, with D perhaps TRBD1 (5 bases). The V end lost 2 bases, the J end lost 1 base, and 8 bases lay between the germline ends. Germline V gene sequence: CDR1 GTSNPN, CDR2 SVGIG (reference sequence). The CDR3 totals 13 residues. CDR3 nucleotide sequence: TGTGCCTGGAGTCCTGACAGGAACACTGAAGCTTTCTTT. This codes for CAWSPDRNTEAFF.

The V gene is TRBV27, the J gene TRBJ2-3, with a tentative D call TRBD2 (6 bases). Germline V gene data show CDR1 as MNHEY and CDR2 as SMNVEV (reference sequence). CDR3 length: 18 amino acids. With 2 bases removed from V and 0 bases from J, the gap between germline ends came to 18 bases. The CDR3 loop is CASSLGWGRSLSTDTQYF. In nucleotides, the CDR3 is TGTGCCAGCAGTTTAGGGTGGGGGAGGAGTCTAAGCACAGATACGCAGTATTTT.

This sequence joins TRBV5-1 and TRBJ1-1, with no clear D. V was clipped by 0 bases and J by 10 bases, with 16 bases between them. There are 14 residues in the CDR3. From germline, CDR1 is SGHRS and CDR2 YFSETQ. The CDR3 is CASSLELRHRRAFF. The CDR3 nucleotides are TGCGCCAGCAGCTTGGAACTCCGACACCGGCGAGCTTTCTTT.

The V call is TRBV4-2, the J call TRBJ2-1; 8 bases are shared with TRBD1. Germline CDR1 and CDR2: LGHNA and YNFKEQ. The CDR3 is 15 amino acids. Trimming removed 2 bases from V and 10 bases from J; junction bases left unmatched: 10. CDR3 sequence (DNA): TGTGCCAGCAGCCAATCTCGAACAGGGACAGGAGAGCAGTTCTTC. This encodes CASSQSRTGTGEQFF.

This clone was detected only a few times. The V gene is TRBV9, the J gene TRBJ2-5, with a possible D match to TRBD1 (6 bases). CDR3 length: 14 residues. Germline V gene sequence: CDR1 SGDLS, CDR2 YYNGEE. The V end lost 0 bases, the J end lost 3 bases, and 9 bases lay between the germline ends. The CDR3 DNA is TGTGCCAGCAGCGTAGGGACAGTCGAAGAGACCCAGTACTTC. As protein: CASSVGTVEETQYF.

The V call is TRBV5-6, the J call TRBJ1-2, with D tentatively TRBD1 (6 bases). The CDR3 has 15 residues. V was cut by 4 bases and J by 2 bases, with 15 bases left in between. Germline values: CDR1 SGHDT, CDR2 YYEEEE. CDR3 DNA: TGTGCCAGCAGCGGGCGGGGGCGGACCAACTATGGCTACACCTTC. Amino acids: CASSGRGRTNYGYTF.

This clone was recorded a few times. The chain carries TRBV5-1 and TRBJ2-7; 10 bases map to TRBD1. The junction had 10 bases not matched to a gene; V was cut back by 6 bases and J by 7 bases. The V gene's germline CDR1 is SGHRS and CDR2 YFSETQ. The CDR3 consists of 14 residues. In DNA, the CDR3 is TGCGCCAGCAACCGAGACAGGGGGCTCAAGGAGCAGTACTTC. Residues: CASNRDRGLKEQYF.

This chain links TRBV7-2 with TRBJ1-5; the D gene is possibly TRBD1 (6 bases). V lost 4 bases, J lost 6 bases, and 16 bases lay in between. This CDR3 comprises 15 residues. The germline gives CDR1 SGHTA, CDR2 FQGNSA. The CDR3: CASSSDRTLGQPQHF. The CDR3 nucleotides read TGTGCCAGCAGCTCCGACAGGACACTCGGTCAGCCCCAGCATTTT.

This clone was counted only a few times. The chain joins TRBV7-9 to TRBJ1-4; unclear D gene. From germline, CDR1 is SEHNR and CDR2 FQNEAQ (reference sequence). Trimming took 3 bases from V and 2 from J, leaving 7 bases between them. The CDR3 runs 14 residues. CDR3 region: CASSFLFTNEKLFF. CDR3 sequence (DNA): TGTGCCAGCAGCTTTCTATTTACTAATGAAAAACTGTTTTTT. Full variable domain (missing parts from reference TRBV7-9 and TRBJ1-4): DTGVSQNPRHKITKRGQNVTFRCDPISEHNRLYWYRQTLGQGPEFLTYFQNEAQLEKSRLLSDRFSAERPKGSFSTLEIQRTEQGDSAMYLCASSFLFTNEKLFFGSGTQLSVL.

A single count supports this clone. The chain joins TRBV5-1 to TRBJ1-5; TRBD1 aligns across 7 bases. This CDR3 comprises 13 residues. V was pared by 4 bases and J by 4 bases, with 2 bases of the junction left unmatched. CDR1 and CDR2 (germline): SGHRS, YFSETQ. The CDR3 DNA follows: TGCGCCAGCAGCCCGACAGGGAATCAGCCCCAGCATTTT. This sequence encodes CASSPTGNQPQHF.

The chain has TRBV5-4 and TRBJ2-5, with D possibly matching TRBD2 (6 bases). The CDR3 is 15 residues long. With 2 bases removed from V and 11 bases from J, the gap between germline ends came to 22 bases. From germline, CDR1 is SGHNT and CDR2 YYREEE (reference sequence). CDR3 sequence: CASSLIGRAEGEQYF. The CDR3 DNA follows: TGTGCCAGCAGCTTAATAGGCAGGGCGGAGGGTGAGCAGTACTTC. Together with reference TRBV5-4 and TRBJ2-5, the CDR3 gives the full variable domain: ETGVTQSPTHLIKTRGQQVTLRCSSQSGHNTVSWYQQALGQGPQFIFQYYREEENGRGNFPPRFSGLQFPNYSSELNVNALELDDSALYLCASSLIGRAEGEQYFGPGTRLLVL.

In regard to this clone: Other nucleotide sequences from this sample produce the same CDR3. The chain carries TRBV5-1 and TRBJ2-2; 13 bases align to TRBD2. V lost 0 bases, J lost 4 bases, and 0 bases stayed unmatched. CDR3 size: 16 residues. Germline CDR1 SGHRS, CDR2 YFSETQ. The CDR3 is CASSLGLAGGTGELFF. DNA of the CDR3: TGCGCCAGCAGCTTGGGACTAGCGGGAGGCACCGGGGAGCTGTTTTTT.